What follows are 15 T cell receptor beta chains derived from one specimen sequenced in a study of beta chain features in type 1 diabetes. General observations from the study: In every one of the four CD4+ subsets, TCRB CDR3s were moderately but significantly shorter in Type 1 diabetes patients.

Investigators reverse transcribed all isolated RNA, so they sequenced expressed TCRB transcripts. Using immunoSEQ multiplex PCR, the repertoire was profiled, and TCRdb retains in-frame clones only, with some absent. This sample yields 680,000 or so clones, of which around an eighth are seen a single time; approximately 0.022% belongs to the top ten. The antigens these receptors bind are not known. Sequenced: naive CD4+ T cells from blood. These receptors originate from a man between 18 and 35 years old with type 1 diabetes.

This clone was recorded a few times. The chain uses TRBV13 and TRBJ2-1; D may correspond to TRBD1 or TRBD2 (7 bases each). Germline CDR1 reads PRHDT; CDR2 reads FYEKMQ (reference sequence). V lost 5 bases and J 5 bases, leaving 19 bases between the germline ends. CDR3 size: 16 residues. CDR3 nucleotide sequence: TGTGCCAGCAGCCAACCCCGACAGGGAGGGGACAATGAGCAGTTCTTC. It is translated as CASSQPRQGGDNEQFF.

This sequence joins TRBV5-4 and TRBJ1-5, with D perhaps matching TRBD1 (6 bases). CDR3 size: 16 residues. Trimming removed 4 bases at V and 2 bases at J, with 16 bases between. The germline gives CDR1 SGHNT, CDR2 YYREEE (reference sequence). CDR3 sequence (DNA): TGTGCCAGCAGCCCTGGGGGGGGCGCGGGCAATCAGCCCCAGCATTTT. It specifies CASSPGGGAGNQPQHF.

V and J are TRBV25-1 and TRBJ1-2; TRBD1 matches 7 bases. Losses at the gene ends were 6 bases for V and 7 bases for J; bases not matched to a gene: 11. CDR1 MGHDK and CDR2 SYGVNS come from the germline V gene. The CDR3 is 14 amino acids. DNA for the CDR3: TGTGCCAGCAGCCCGCCGGACAGGCGGAGTGGCTACACCTTC. It codes for CASSPPDRRSGYTF.

The chain couples TRBV6-5 to TRBJ1-1, with D unclear. The germline CDR1 and CDR2 sequences are MNHEY and SVGAGI. V was pared by 2 bases and J by 1 base, with 5 bases between. The length of the CDR3 is 13 residues. CDR3 DNA: TGTGCCAGCAGTTACCTTCGGAACACTGAAGCTTTCTTT. Its protein is CASSYLRNTEAFF.

The rearrangement links TRBV9 to TRBJ1-4; no clear D. The V end lost 0 bases, the J end lost 0 bases, and 9 bases lay between the germline ends. Germline V CDR1 and CDR2: SGDLS, YYNGEE. The CDR3 runs to 16 residues. Written as DNA, the CDR3 is TGTGCCAGCAGCGTAGCTTCGGTTGCAACTAATGAAAAACTGTTTTTT. Amino acids: CASSVASVATNEKLFF.

This clone was observed a few times. CDR3 sequence reads: CSVGRQGISYEQYF. CDR3 coding DNA: TGCAGCGTTGGTCGACAGGGGATCTCCTACGAGCAGTACTTC. The chain employs TRBV29-1 and TRBJ2-7, with 8 bases lining up with TRBD1. Germline V gives CDR1 SQVTM, CDR2 ANQGSEA. Trimming cost V 4 bases and J 0 bases; bases outside gene matches: 5. The CDR3 length is 14 residues.

This clone was seen only a few times. The chain recombines TRBV7-8 with TRBJ1-6; D is uncertain. CDR1 SGHVS and CDR2 FQNEAQ come from the germline V gene. This CDR3 spans 16 amino acids. The V and J ends lost 3 bases and 0 bases respectively, with 9 bases between them. The DNA of the CDR3 is TGTGCCAGCAGCTTGGACGTGAGCTCCTATAATTCACCCCTCCACTTT. Its protein product is CASSLDVSSYNSPLHF.

The gene calls are TRBV2 and TRBJ2-7; no reliable D call. CDR3 length: 14 amino acids. Germline V CDR1 and CDR2: SNHLY, FYNNEI. V dropped 2 bases and J dropped 4 bases, with 12 bases sitting between them. The DNA for the CDR3 is TGTGCCAGCAGTGAATCGGCACCCGTTTACGAGCAGTACTTC. This gives the protein CASSESAPVYEQYF.

This clone turned up a few times. The chain recombines TRBV7-2 with TRBJ1-1, with a weak D call TRBD1 (5 bases). V was cut by 5 bases and J by 0 bases, with 13 bases left in between. This CDR3 has 15 amino acids. Germline V gives CDR1 SGHTA, CDR2 FQGNSA. Here the CDR3 reads CASSPSGPMNTEAFF. The DNA for the CDR3 is TGTGCCAGCAGCCCCTCGGGACCTATGAACACTGAAGCTTTCTTT.

This chain's CDR3 is CASSLYGQGANNSPLHF. CDR3 bases: TGTGCCAGCAGTTTATATGGGCAGGGGGCCAATAATTCACCCCTCCACTTT. The rearrangement links TRBV28 to TRBJ1-6, with 8 bases identical to TRBD1. V was pared by 1 base and J by 5 bases, with 7 bases of the junction left unmatched. CDR1 is MDHEN and CDR2 is SYDVKM in the germline V gene. This CDR3 has 17 residues. Full variable domain (rest looked up from reference TRBV28 and TRBJ1-6): DVKVTQSSRYLVKRTGEKVFLECVQDMDHENMFWYRQDPGLGLRLIYFSYDVKMKEKGDIPEGYSVSREKKERFSLILESASTNQTSMYLCASSLYGQGANNSPLHFGNGTRLTVT.

This clone has just a few counts. The CDR3 coding sequence is TGTGCCAGCAGTTTTCGCGGTCAGAGCTTCGAGCAGTACTTC. This translates into CASSFRGQSFEQYF. This rearrangement joins TRBV27 to TRBJ2-7; D is undetermined. Germline CDR1 and CDR2: MNHEY and SMNVEV (reference sequence). There are 14 residues in the CDR3. The V gene lost 3 bases and the J gene lost 6 bases, with 15 bases spanning the gap.

This clone was seen more than once but under ten times. This chain uses TRBV30 with TRBJ2-1; 8 nucleotides match TRBD1. This CDR3 is 17 amino acids long. Germline V gene lookup returns CDR1 GTSNPN and CDR2 SVGIG (reference sequence). V lost 1 base, J lost 0 bases, and 8 bases stayed unmatched. CDR3 bases: TGTGCCTGGAGTGGGCAGGGGGCTAAAAGCTCCTACAATGAGCAGTTCTTC. Protein product: CAWSGQGAKSSYNEQFF.

The chain is built from TRBV18 and TRBJ2-7; the D call may be TRBD1 or TRBD2 (5 bases each). Trimming pared 0 bases from V and 2 bases from J, leaving 11 bases between. The CDR3 runs 15 residues. Germline CDR1 is KGHSH and CDR2 is LQKENI. In DNA form, the CDR3 reads TGTGCCAGCTCACCACCGGGACCCCTGGCCTACGAGCAGTACTTC. It encodes CASSPPGPLAYEQYF.

The rearrangement joins TRBV30 to TRBJ1-6; tentative D call: TRBD1 (6 bases). Trimming took 4 bases from V and 7 from J, leaving 11 bases between them. This CDR3 comprises 13 residues. Germline CDR1 is GTSNPN and CDR2 is SVGIG (reference sequence). The CDR3 loop reads CAWTTGLNSPLHF. In DNA, the CDR3 is TGTGCCTGGACGACAGGATTAAATTCACCCCTCCACTTT.

This clone was observed a few times. CDR3 residues: CASSPQGRGTQPQHF. DNA for the CDR3: TGTGCCAGCAGTCCTCAAGGGCGGGGGACCCAGCCCCAGCATTTT. V and J are TRBV6-6 and TRBJ1-5; the D gene is possibly TRBD1 (5 bases). The V and J ends lost 5 bases and 7 bases respectively, with 18 bases between them. Germline values: CDR1 MNHNY, CDR2 SVGAGI (reference sequence). The CDR3 runs 15 residues.